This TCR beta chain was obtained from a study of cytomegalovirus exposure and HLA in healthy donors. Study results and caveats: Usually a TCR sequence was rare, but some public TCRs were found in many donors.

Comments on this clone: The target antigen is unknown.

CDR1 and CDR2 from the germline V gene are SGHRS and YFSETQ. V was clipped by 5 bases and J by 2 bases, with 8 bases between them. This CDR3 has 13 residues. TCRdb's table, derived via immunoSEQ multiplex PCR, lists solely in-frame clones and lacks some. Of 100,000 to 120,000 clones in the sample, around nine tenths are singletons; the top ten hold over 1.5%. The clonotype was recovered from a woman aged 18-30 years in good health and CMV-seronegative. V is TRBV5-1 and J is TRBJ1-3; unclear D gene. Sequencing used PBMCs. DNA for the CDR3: TGCGCCAGCAGTCCGACTCCTGGAAACACCATATATTTT. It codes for CASSPTPGNTIYF. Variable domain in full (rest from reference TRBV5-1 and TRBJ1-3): KAGVTQTPRYLIKTRGQQVTLSCSPISGHRSVSWYQQTPGQGLQFLFEYFSETQRNKGNFPGRFSGRQFSNSRSEMNVSTLELGDSALYLCASSPTPGNTIYFGEGSWLTVV.